This T cell receptor (beta chain) was sequenced in a study of Tregs in tolerant kidney transplant recipients. Related graft donors supplied nonmyeloablative bone marrow transplants, and mixed chimerism was transient. V was clipped by 5 bases and J by 5 bases, with 13 bases between them. This CDR3 has 13 amino acids. Germline V CDR1 and CDR2: KGHSH, LQKENI. Notes on this clone: Its antigen is unknown.

Broader study findings: Biological reproducibility was not directly addressed in this study. Tregs expanded with activated donor B cells seemed most donor-specific.

Assay used: immunoSEQ multiplex PCR; TCRdb lists only in-frame clones, some missing. The table shows 95,000 or so clones, with approximately 94% occurring only once. The receptor comes from a human patient who received a combined kidney and bone marrow transplant. A subset of T cells may come from the graft donor. The chain links TRBV18 to TRBJ2-7, with D tentatively TRBD2 (7 bases). Source: CD4+ T cells from blood (PBMCs), taken 12 months after the transplant. This chain's CDR3 is CASSGGAGDEQYF. The CDR3 nucleotides are TGTGCCAGCTCAGGGGGGGCCGGCGACGAGCAGTACTTC.